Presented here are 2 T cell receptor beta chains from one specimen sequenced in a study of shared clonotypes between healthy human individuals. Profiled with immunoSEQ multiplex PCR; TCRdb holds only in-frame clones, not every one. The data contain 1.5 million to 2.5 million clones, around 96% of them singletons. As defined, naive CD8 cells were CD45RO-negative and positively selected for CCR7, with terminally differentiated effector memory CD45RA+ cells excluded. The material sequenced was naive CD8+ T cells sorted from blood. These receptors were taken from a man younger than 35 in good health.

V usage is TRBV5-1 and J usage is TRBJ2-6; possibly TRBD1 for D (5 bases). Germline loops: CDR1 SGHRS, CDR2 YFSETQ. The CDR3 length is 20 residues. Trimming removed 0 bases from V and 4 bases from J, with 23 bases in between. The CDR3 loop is CASSLALQASLAYGANVLTF. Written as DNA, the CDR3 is TGCGCCAGCAGCTTGGCCTTACAGGCGAGTCTCGCCTACGGGGCCAACGTCCTGACTTTC. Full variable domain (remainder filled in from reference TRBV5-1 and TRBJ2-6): KAGVTQTPRYLIKTRGQQVTLSCSPISGHRSVSWYQQTPGQGLQFLFEYFSETQRNKGNFPGRFSGRQFSNSRSEMNVSTLELGDSALYLCASSLALQASLAYGANVLTFGAGSRLTVL.

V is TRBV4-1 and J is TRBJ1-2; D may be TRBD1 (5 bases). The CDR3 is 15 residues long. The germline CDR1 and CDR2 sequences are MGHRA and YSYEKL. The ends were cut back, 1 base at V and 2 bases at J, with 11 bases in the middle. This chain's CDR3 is CASSQVWDGNYGYTF. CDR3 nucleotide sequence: TGCGCCAGCAGCCAAGTCTGGGACGGGAACTATGGCTACACCTTC.